This T cell receptor (beta chain) was observed in a study of OX40 agonist ivuxolimab in advanced cancers. Across the whole study: Partial responses occurred in Three dose-escalation patients, one with hepatocellular carcinoma and two with cutaneous melanoma.

This CDR3 is built from 16 residues. The germline V gene has CDR1 SGDLS and CDR2 YYNGEE. V lost 1 base and J 0 bases, leaving 14 bases between the germline ends. A word on this clone: As yet, its antigen is unknown.

Study results and caveats: Some nonresponders likewise displayed low normalized T-cell clonal expansion.

Method: immunoSEQ multiplex PCR; TCRdb's copy keeps in-frame clones and lacks some. The sample comprises tens of thousands of clones, 80% to 90% of which are singletons, and around 39% rests with the top ten. This chain uses TRBV9 with TRBJ2-7; D not resolved. The receptor was isolated from an adult with an advanced solid tumor such as melanoma, head and neck, liver or kidney cancer. The sequencing used CD4+ or CD8+ T cells sorted from blood, collected in a trial of the OX40 agonist ivuxolimab. This CDR3 is CASSVSHGQNSYEQYF. The DNA for the CDR3 is TGTGCCAGCAGCGTATCCCACGGTCAGAACTCCTACGAGCAGTACTTC.